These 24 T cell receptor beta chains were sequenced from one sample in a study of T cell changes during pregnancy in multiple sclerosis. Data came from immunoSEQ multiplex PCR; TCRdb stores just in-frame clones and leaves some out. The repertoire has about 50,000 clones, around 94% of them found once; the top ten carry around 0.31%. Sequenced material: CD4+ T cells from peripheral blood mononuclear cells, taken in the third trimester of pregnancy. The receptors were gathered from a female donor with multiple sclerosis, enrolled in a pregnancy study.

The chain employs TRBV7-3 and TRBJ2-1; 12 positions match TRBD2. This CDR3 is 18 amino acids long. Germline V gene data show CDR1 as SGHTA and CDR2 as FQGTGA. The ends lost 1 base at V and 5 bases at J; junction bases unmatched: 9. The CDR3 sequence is CASSLMPSGGAINNEQFF. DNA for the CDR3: TGTGCCAGCAGCTTAATGCCTAGCGGGGGGGCAATTAACAATGAGCAGTTCTTC.

CDR3 DNA: TGCAGCGTTGTCCGGGGCACTGAAGCTTTCTTT. Protein product: CSVVRGTEAFF. V gene TRBV29-1 combines with J gene TRBJ1-1, with unresolved D. Trimming stripped 4 bases from V and 4 bases from J, with 7 bases between. Per germline, CDR1 SQVTM and CDR2 ANQGSEA. The CDR3 covers 11 residues.

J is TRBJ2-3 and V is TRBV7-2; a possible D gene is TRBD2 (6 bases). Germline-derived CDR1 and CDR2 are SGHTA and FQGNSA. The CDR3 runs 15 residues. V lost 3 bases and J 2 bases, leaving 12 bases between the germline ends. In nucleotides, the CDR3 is TGTGCCAGCAGCTTGAGCGGGTCCGACACAGATACGCAGTATTTT. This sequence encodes CASSLSGSDTDTQYF. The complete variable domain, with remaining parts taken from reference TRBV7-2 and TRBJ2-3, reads GAGVSQSPSNKVTEKGKDVELRCDPISGHTALYWYRQSLGQGLEFLIYFQGNSAPDKSGLPSDRFSAERTGGSVSTLTIQRTQQEDSAVYLCASSLSGSDTDTQYFGPGTRLTVL.

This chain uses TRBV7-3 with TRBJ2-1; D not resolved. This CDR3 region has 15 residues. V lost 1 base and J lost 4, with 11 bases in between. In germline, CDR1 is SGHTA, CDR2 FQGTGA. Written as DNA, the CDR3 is TGTGCCAGCAGCTTAATGGCGGCAAGTTACAATGAGCAGTTCTTC. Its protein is CASSLMAASYNEQFF.

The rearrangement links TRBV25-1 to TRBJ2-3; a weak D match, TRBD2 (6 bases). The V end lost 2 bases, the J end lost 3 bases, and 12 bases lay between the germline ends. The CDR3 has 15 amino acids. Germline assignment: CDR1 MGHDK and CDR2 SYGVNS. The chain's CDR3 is CASSERGIFTDTQYF. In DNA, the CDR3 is TGTGCCAGCAGTGAACGCGGGATCTTTACAGATACGCAGTATTTT.

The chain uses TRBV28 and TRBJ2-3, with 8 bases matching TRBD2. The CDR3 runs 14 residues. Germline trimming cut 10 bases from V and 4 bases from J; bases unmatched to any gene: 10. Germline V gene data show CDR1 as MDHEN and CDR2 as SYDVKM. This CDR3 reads CATTGGNTADTQYF. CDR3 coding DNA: TGTGCCACAACGGGAGGGAACACAGCAGATACGCAGTATTTT.

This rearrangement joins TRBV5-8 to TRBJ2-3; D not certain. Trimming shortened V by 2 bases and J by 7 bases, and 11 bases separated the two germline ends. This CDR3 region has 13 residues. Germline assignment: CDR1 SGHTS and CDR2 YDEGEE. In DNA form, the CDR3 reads TGTGCCAGCAGCTTACCAGGCGCGAATACGCAGTATTTT. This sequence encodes CASSLPGANTQYF.

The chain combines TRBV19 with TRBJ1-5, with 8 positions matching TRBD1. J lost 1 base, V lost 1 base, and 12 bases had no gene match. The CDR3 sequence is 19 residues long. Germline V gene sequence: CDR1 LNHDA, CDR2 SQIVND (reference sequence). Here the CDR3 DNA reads TGTGCCAGTAGTATAGCTCGGACAGGGTCCGGTCTGAGCAATCAGCCCCAGCATTTT. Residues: CASSIARTGSGLSNQPQHF.

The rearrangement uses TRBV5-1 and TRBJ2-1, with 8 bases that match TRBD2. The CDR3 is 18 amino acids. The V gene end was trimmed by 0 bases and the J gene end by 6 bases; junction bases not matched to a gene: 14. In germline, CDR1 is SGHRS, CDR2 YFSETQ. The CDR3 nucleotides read TGCGCCAGCAGCTTGGATCGGGGGTGGATAGCGGGACGCAATGAGCAGTTCTTC. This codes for CASSLDRGWIAGRNEQFF.

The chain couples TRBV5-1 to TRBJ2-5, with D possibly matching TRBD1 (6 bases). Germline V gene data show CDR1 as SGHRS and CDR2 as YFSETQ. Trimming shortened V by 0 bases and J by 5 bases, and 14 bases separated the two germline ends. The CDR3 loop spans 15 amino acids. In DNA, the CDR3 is TGCGCCAGCAGCTTGGGCAGGGGAATGGGGGAGACCCAGTACTTC. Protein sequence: CASSLGRGMGETQYF. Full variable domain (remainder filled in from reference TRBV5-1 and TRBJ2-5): KAGVTQTPRYLIKTRGQQVTLSCSPISGHRSVSWYQQTPGQGLQFLFEYFSETQRNKGNFPGRFSGRQFSNSRSEMNVSTLELGDSALYLCASSLGRGMGETQYFGPGTRLLVL.

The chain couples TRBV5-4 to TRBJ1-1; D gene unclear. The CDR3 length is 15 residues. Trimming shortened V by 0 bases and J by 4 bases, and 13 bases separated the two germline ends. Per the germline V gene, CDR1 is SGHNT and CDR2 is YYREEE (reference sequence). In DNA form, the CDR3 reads TGTGCCAGCAGCTTGGCCCCGACGGGAACCACTGAAGCTTTCTTT. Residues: CASSLAPTGTTEAFF.

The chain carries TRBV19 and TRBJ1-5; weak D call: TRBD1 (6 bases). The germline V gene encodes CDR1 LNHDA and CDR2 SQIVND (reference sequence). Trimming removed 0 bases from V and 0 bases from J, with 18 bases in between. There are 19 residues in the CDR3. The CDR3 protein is CASSIDRSTGIYSNQPQHF. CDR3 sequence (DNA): TGTGCCAGTAGTATAGACCGGTCGACAGGTATTTATAGCAATCAGCCCCAGCATTTT.

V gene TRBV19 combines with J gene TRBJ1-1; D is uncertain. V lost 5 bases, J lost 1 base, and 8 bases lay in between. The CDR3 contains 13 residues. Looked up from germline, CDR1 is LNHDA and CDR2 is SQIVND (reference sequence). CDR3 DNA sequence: TGTGCCAGTAGTCCCCAGGAGAACACTGAAGCTTTCTTT. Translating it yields CASSPQENTEAFF. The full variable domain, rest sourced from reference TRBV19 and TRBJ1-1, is DGGITQSPKYLFRKEGQNVTLSCEQNLNHDAMYWYRQDPGQGLRLIYYSQIVNDFQKGDIAEGYSVSREKKESFPLTVTSAQKNPTAFYLCASSPQENTEAFFGQGTRLTVV.

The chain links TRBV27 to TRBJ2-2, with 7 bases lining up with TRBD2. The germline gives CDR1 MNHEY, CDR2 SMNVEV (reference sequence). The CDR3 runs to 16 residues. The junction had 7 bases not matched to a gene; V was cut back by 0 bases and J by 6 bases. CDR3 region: CASSLSGGGRSGELFF. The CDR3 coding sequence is TGTGCCAGCAGTTTATCCGGCGGGGGTAGGTCCGGGGAGCTGTTTTTT.

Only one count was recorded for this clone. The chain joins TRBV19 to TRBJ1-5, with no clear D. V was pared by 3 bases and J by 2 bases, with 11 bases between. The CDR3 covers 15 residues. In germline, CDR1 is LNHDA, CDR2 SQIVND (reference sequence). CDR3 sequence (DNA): TGTGCCAGTAGTATTTCCGGGGTTGGCAATCAGCCCCAGCATTTT. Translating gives CASSISGVGNQPQHF.

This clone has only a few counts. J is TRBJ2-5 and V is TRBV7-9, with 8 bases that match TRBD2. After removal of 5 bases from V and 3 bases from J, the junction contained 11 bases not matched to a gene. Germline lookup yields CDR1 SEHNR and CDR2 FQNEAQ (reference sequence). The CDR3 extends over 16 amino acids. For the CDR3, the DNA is TGTGCCAGCAGCACGGGACTAGTAGGGGGGAAAGAGACCCAGTACTTC. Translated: CASSTGLVGGKETQYF.

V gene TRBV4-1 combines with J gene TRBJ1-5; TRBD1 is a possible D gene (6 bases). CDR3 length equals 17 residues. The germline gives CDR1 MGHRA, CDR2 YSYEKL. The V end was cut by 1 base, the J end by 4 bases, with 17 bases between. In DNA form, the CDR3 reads TGCGCCAGCAGCCAAGGAGGGCCAGGGGTGGGTAATCAGCCCCAGCATTTT. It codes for CASSQGGPGVGNQPQHF.

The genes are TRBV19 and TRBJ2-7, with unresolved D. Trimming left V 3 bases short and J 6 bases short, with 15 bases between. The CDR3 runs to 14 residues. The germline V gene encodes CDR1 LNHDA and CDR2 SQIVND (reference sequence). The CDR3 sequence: CASSISQAPREQYF. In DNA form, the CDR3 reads TGTGCCAGTAGTATTTCCCAGGCGCCTCGCGAGCAGTACTTC.

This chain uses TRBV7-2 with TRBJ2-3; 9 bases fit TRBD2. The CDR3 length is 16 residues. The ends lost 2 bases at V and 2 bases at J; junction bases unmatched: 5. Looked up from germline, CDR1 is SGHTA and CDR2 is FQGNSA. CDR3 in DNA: TGTGCCAGCAGCTTATTGGCGGGAGGGACCACAGATACGCAGTATTTT. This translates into CASSLLAGGTTDTQYF.

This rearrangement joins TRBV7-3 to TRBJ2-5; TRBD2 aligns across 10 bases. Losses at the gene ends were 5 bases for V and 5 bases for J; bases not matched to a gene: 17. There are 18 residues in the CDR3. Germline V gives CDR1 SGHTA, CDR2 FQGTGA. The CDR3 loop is CASSPRVASGGGRETQYF. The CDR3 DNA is TGTGCCAGCAGCCCGCGGGTGGCTAGCGGGGGCGGTAGGGAGACCCAGTACTTC.

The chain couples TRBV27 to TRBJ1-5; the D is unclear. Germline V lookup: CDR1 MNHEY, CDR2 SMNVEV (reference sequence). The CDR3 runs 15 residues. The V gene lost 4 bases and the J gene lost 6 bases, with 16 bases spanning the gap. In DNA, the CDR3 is TGTGCCAGCAGTTCCCGGGGAGGGCAGGCTCAGCCCCAGCATTTT. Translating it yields CASSSRGGQAQPQHF.

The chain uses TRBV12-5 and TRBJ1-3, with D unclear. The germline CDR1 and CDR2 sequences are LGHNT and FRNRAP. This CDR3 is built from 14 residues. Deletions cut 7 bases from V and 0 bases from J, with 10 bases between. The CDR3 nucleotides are TGTGCTAGTGCCCCAGGATCCTCTGGAAACACCATATATTTT. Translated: CASAPGSSGNTIYF.

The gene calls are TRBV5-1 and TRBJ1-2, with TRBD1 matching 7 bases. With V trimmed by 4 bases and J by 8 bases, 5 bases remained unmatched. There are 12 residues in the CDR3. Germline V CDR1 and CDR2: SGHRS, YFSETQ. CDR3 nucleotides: TGCGCCAGCAGCCCCCGGGACAGCGGCTACACCTTC. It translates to CASSPRDSGYTF.

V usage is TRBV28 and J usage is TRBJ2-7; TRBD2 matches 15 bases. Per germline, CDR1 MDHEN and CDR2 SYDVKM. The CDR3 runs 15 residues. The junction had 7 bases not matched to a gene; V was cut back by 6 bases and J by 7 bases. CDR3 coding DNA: TGTGCCAGCAGAGCGGGACTAGCGGGAGGTGGAGAGCAGTACTTC. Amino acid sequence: CASRAGLAGGGEQYF.